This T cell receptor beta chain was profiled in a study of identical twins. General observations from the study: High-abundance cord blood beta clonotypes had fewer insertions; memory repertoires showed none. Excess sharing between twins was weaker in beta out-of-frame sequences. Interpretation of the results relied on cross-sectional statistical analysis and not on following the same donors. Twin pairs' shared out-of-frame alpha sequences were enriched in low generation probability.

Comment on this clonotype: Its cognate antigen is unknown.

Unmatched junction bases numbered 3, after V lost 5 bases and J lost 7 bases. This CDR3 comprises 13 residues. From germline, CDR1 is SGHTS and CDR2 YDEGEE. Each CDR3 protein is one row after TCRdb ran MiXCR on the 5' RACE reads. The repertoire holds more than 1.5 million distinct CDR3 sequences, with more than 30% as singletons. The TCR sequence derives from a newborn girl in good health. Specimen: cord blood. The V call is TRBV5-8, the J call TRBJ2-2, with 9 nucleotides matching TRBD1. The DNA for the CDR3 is TGTGCCAGCAGTTCGGACAGGGGCGGGGAGCTGTTTTTT. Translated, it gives CASSSDRGGELFF.